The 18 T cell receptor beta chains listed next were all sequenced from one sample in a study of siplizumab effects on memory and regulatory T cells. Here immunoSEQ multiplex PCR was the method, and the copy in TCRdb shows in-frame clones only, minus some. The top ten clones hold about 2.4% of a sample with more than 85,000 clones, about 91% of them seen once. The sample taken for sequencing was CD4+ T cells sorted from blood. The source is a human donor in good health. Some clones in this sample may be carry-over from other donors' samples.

The DNA for the CDR3 is TGCGCCAGCAGCCAAGATATCGGCGCGGCCCAAGAGACCCAGTACTTC. Translating gives CASSQDIGAAQETQYF. This rearrangement joins TRBV4-1 to TRBJ2-5; D gene unclear. The V gene's germline CDR1 is MGHRA and CDR2 YSYEKL. The CDR3 is made up of 16 amino acids. Trimming shortened V by 0 bases and J by 1 base, and 12 bases separated the two germline ends.

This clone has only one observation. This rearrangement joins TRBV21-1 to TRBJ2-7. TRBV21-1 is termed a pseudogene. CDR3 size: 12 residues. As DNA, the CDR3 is TGTGCCACATTGAGCAGATCCTACGAGCAGTACTTC. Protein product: CATLSRSYEQYF.

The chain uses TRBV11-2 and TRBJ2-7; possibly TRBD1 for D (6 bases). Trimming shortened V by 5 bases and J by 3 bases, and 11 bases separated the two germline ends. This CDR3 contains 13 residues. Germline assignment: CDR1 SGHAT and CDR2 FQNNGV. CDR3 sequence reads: CASSLGQNYEQYF. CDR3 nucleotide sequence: TGTGCCAGCAGCCTGGGACAAAACTACGAGCAGTACTTC.

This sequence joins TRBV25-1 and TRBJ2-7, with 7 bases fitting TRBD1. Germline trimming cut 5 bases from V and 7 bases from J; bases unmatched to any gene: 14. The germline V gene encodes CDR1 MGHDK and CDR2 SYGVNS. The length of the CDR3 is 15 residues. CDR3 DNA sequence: TGTGCCAGCAGTCACAACGAGGGCAGGGGGTCTGAGCAGTACTTC. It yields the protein CASSHNEGRGSEQYF.

CDR3 region: CASSVSTGQETQYF. The CDR3 coding sequence is TGTGCCAGCAGCGTAAGTACCGGCCAAGAGACCCAGTACTTC. The V and J genes are TRBV9 and TRBJ2-5, with unresolved D. Germline assignment: CDR1 SGDLS and CDR2 YYNGEE. The CDR3 runs 14 residues. V was shortened by 1 base and J by 1 base, with 8 bases between the two germline ends. The whole variable domain, filled in from reference TRBV9 and TRBJ2-5, reads DSGVTQTPKHLITATGQRVTLRCSPRSGDLSVYWYQQSLDQGLQFLIQYYNGEERAKGNILERFSAQQFPDLHSELNLSSLELGDSALYFCASSVSTGQETQYFGPGTRLLVL.

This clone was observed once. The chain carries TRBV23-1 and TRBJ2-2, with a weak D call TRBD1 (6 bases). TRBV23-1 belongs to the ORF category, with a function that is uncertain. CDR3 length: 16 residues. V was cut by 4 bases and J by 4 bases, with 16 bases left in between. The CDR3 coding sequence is TGCGCCAGCAGTCGGATCACAGGGCGGTCCACCGGGGAGCTGTTTTTT. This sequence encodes CASSRITGRSTGELFF.

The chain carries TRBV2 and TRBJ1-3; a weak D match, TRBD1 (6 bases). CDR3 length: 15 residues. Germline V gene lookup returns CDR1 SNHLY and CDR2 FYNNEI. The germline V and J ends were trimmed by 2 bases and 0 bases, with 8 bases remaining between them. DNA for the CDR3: TGTGCCAGCAGTGAAAGGGGGGGCTCTGGAAACACCATATATTTT. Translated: CASSERGGSGNTIYF.

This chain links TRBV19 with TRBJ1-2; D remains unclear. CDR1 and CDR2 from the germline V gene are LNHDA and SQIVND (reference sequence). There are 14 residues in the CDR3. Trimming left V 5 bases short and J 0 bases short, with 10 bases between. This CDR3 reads CASSSHGPNYGYTF. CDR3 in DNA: TGTGCCAGTAGTTCACACGGGCCTAACTATGGCTACACCTTC.

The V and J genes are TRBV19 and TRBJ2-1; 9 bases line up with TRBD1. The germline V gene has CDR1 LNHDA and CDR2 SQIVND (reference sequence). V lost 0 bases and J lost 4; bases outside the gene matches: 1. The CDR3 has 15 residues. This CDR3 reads CASSIEGQGYNEQFF. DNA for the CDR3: TGTGCCAGTAGTATAGAGGGACAGGGTTACAATGAGCAGTTCTTC.

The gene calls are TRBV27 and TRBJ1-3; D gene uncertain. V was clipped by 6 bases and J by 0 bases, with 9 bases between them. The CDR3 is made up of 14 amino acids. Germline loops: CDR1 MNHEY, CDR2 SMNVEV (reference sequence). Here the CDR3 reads CASRSLNSGNTIYF. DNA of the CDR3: TGTGCCAGCAGAAGTCTGAACTCTGGAAACACCATATATTTT.

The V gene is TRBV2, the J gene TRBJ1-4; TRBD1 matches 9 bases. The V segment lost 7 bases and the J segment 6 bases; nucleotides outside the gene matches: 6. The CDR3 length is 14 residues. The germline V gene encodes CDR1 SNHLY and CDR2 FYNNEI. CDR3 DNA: TGTGCCAGCACTTACAGGGGGCGAGATGAAAAACTGTTTTTT. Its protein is CASTYRGRDEKLFF.

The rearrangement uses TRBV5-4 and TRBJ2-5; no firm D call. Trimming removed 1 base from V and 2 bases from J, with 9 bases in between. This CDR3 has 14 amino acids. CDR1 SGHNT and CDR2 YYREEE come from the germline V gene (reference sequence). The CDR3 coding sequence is TGTGCCAGCAGCTTGTCGGCTGGACAAGAGACCCAGTACTTC. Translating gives CASSLSAGQETQYF.

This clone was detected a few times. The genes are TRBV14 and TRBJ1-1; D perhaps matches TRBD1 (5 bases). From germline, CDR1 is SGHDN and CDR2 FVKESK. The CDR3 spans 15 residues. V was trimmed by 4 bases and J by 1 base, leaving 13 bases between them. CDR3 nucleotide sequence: TGTGCCAGCAGCCCACCGGGGCTTGGGAACACTGAAGCTTTCTTT. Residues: CASSPPGLGNTEAFF. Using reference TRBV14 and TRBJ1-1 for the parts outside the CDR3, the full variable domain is EAGVTQFPSHSVIEKGQTVTLRCDPISGHDNLYWYRRVMGKEIKFLLHFVKESKQDESGMPNNRFLAERTGGTYSTLKVQPAELEDSGVYFCASSPPGLGNTEAFFGQGTRLTVV.

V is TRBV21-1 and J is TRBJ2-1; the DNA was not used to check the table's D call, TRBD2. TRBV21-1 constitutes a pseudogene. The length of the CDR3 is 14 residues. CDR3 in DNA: TGTGCCAGCAAAGTCTCGCGGGATATCGATGAGCAGTTCTTC. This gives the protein CASKVSRDIDEQFF.

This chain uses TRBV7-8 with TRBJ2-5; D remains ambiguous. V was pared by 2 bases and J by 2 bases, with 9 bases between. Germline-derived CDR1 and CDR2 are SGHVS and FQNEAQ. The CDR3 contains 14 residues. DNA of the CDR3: TGTGCCAGCAGCTTATTGTACCGGCAAGAGACCCAGTACTTC. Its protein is CASSLLYRQETQYF.

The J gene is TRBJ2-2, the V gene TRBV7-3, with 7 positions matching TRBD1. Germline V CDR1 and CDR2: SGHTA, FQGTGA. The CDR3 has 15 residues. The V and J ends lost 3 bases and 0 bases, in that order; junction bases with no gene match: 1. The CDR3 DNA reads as TGTGCCAGCAGCTTCGACAGGGCGAACACCGGGGAGCTGTTTTTT. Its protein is CASSFDRANTGELFF.

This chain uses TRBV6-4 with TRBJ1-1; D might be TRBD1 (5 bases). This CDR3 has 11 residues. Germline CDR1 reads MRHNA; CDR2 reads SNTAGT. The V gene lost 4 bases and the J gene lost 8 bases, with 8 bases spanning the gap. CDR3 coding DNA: TGTGCCAGCAGTGGAAAGGGGGAAGCTTTCTTT. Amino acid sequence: CASSGKGEAFF.

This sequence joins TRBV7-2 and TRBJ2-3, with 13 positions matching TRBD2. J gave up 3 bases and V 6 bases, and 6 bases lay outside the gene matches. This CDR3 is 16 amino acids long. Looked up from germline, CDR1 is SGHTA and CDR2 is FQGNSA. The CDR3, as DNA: TGTGCCAGCAGGTCGAAGGGACTAGCGGGAACAGATACGCAGTATTTT. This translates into CASRSKGLAGTDTQYF.